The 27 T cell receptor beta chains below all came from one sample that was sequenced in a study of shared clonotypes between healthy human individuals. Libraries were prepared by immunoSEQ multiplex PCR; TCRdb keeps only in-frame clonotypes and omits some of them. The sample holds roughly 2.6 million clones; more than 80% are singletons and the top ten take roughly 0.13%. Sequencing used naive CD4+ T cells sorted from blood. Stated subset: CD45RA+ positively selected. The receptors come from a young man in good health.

The CDR3 DNA is TGTGCCAGTAGTGGACAGGGGGCCGGCAATCAGCCCCAGCATTTT. It specifies CASSGQGAGNQPQHF. The chain has TRBV19 and TRBJ1-5; 11 nucleotides match TRBD1. Trimming at V came to 5 bases and at J to 2 bases, leaving 2 bases not matched to a gene. This CDR3 contains 15 residues. Germline V lookup: CDR1 LNHDA, CDR2 SQIVND (reference sequence).

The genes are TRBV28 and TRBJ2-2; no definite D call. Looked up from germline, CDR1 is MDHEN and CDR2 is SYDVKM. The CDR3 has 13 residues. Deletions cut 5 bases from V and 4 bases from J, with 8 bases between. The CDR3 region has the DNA TGTGCCAGCAGTAGGGCACCCACCGGGGAGCTGTTTTTT. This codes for CASSRAPTGELFF.

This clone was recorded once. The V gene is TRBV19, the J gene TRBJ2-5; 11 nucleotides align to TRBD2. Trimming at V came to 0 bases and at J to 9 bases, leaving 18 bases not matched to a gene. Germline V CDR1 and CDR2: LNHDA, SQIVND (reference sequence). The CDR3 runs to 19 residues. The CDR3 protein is CASSIEYPLLAGAQGAQYF. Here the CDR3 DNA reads TGTGCCAGTAGTATAGAATACCCACTACTAGCGGGAGCCCAAGGGGCCCAGTACTTC.

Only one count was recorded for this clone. The chain's CDR3 is CASSFSSSGLNQPQHF. For the CDR3, the DNA is TGTGCCAGCAGTTTTTCTTCGTCGGGGTTAAATCAGCCCCAGCATTTT. The chain uses TRBV27 and TRBJ1-5, with unresolved D. Germline V lookup: CDR1 MNHEY, CDR2 SMNVEV (reference sequence). V was pared by 3 bases and J by 4 bases, with 16 bases between. The CDR3 is 16 residues long.

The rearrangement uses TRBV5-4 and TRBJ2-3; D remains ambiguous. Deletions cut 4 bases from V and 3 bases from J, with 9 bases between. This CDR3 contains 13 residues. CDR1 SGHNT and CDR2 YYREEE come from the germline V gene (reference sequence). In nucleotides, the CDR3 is TGTGCCAGCAGCGGCTCTACGACAGATACGCAGTATTTT. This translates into CASSGSTTDTQYF.

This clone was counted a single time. CDR3 sequence: CASSWTGLSQGGTDTQYF. In nucleotides, the CDR3 is TGTGCCAGCAGCTGGACGGGCCTCTCCCAAGGAGGCACAGATACGCAGTATTTT. This chain links TRBV5-8 with TRBJ2-3, with D uncertain. Trimming pared 3 bases from V and 1 base from J, leaving 21 bases between. The CDR3 totals 18 residues. Germline V gene data show CDR1 as SGHTS and CDR2 as YDEGEE.

The CDR3, as DNA: TGTGCCAGCAGCTTAACGGGTCCCCAGGGGACAGATACGCAGTATTTT. This encodes CASSLTGPQGTDTQYF. The chain employs TRBV7-9 and TRBJ2-3; maybe TRBD1 (6 bases). This CDR3 has 16 amino acids. Germline lookup yields CDR1 SEHNR and CDR2 FQNEAQ (reference sequence). V was pared by 2 bases and J by 3 bases, with 15 bases between.

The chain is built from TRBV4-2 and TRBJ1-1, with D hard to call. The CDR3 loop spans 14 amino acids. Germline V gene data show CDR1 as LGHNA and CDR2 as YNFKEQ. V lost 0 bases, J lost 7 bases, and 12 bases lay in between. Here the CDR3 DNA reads TGTGCCAGCAGCCAAGAACGAGGCGGCCGTGAAGCTTTCTTT. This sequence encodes CASSQERGGREAFF.

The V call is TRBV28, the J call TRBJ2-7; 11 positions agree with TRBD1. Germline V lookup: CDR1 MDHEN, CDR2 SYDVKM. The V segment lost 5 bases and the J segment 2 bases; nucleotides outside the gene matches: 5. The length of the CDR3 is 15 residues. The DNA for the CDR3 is TGTGCCAGCAGTCCCGGGACAGGGGGACCCTACGAGCAGTACTTC. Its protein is CASSPGTGGPYEQYF.

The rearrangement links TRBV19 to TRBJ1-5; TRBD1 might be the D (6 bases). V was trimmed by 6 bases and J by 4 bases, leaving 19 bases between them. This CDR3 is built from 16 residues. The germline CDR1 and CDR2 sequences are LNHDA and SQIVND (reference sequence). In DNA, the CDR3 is TGTGCCAGTAGCGATACAGGGATCTGGGGAAATCAGCCCCAGCATTTT. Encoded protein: CASSDTGIWGNQPQHF.

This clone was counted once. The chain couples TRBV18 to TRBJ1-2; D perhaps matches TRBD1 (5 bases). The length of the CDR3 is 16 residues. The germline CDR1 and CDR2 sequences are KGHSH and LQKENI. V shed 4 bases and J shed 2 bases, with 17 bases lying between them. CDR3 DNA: TGTGCCAGCTCACGCGAAGGGGTGTCGGGGAACTATGGCTACACCTTC. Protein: CASSREGVSGNYGYTF.

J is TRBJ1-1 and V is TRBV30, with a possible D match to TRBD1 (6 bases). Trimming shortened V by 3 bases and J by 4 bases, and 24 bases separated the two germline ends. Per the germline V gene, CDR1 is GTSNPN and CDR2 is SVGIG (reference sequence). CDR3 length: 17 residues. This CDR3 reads CAWRRDKGVGFPTEAFF. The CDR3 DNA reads TGTGCCTGGAGAAGAGATAAGGGGGTAGGGTTCCCCACTGAAGCTTTCTTT.

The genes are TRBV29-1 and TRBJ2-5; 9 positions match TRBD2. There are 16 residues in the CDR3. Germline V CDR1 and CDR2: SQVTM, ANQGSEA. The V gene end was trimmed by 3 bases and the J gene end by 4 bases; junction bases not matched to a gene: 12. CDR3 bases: TGCAGCGTTGAGGGGGGTCATAGCGGGAGTTTAGAGACCCAGTACTTC. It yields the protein CSVEGGHSGSLETQYF.

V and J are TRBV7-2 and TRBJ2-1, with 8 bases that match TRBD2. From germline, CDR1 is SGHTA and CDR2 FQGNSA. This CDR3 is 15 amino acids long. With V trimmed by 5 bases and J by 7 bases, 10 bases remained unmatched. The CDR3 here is CASSKSSGISNEQFF. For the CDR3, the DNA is TGTGCCAGCAGCAAAAGTAGCGGGATATCTAATGAGCAGTTCTTC. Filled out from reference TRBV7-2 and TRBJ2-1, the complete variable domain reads GAGVSQSPSNKVTEKGKDVELRCDPISGHTALYWYRQSLGQGLEFLIYFQGNSAPDKSGLPSDRFSAERTGGSVSTLTIQRTQQEDSAVYLCASSKSSGISNEQFFGPGTRLTVL.

CDR3: CASSRDKVPYGYTF. As DNA, the CDR3 is TGTGCCAGCAGTCGCGACAAAGTTCCATATGGCTACACCTTC. The chain recombines TRBV6-5 with TRBJ1-2; D gene ambiguous. This CDR3 spans 14 amino acids. CDR1 is MNHEY, CDR2 SVGAGI, per germline. The ends were cut back, 5 bases at V and 5 bases at J, with 15 bases in the middle.

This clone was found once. The CDR3 region has the DNA TGTGCCAGCAGCAGAAACCCCGGCCAAGGAAACACCATATATTTT. This translates into CASSRNPGQGNTIYF. The chain uses TRBV7-9 and TRBJ1-3, with D hard to call. Germline loops: CDR1 SEHNR, CDR2 FQNEAQ (reference sequence). The CDR3 loop spans 15 amino acids. V was trimmed by 5 bases and J by 4 bases, leaving 15 bases between them.

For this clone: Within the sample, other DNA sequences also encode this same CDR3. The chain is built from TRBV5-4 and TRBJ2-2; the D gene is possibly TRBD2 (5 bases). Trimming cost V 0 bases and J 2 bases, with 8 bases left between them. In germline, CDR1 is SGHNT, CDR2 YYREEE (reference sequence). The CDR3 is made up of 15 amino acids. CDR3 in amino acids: CASSLGTGNTGELFF. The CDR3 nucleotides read TGTGCCAGCAGCTTGGGGACGGGAAACACCGGGGAGCTGTTTTTT. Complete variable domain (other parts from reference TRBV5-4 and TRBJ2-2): ETGVTQSPTHLIKTRGQQVTLRCSSQSGHNTVSWYQQALGQGPQFIFQYYREEENGRGNFPPRFSGLQFPNYSSELNVNALELDDSALYLCASSLGTGNTGELFFGEGSRLTVL.

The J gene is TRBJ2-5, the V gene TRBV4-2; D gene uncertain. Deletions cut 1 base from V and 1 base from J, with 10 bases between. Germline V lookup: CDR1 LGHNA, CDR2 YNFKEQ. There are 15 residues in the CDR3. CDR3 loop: CASSQAGNGQETQYF. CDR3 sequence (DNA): TGTGCCAGCAGCCAAGCGGGTAACGGCCAAGAGACCCAGTACTTC.

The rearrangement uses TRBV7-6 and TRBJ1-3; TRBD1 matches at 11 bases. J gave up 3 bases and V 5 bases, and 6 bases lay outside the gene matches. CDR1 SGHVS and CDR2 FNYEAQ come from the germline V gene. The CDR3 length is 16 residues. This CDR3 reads CASSPRTGGFGNTIYF. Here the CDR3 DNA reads TGTGCCAGCAGCCCTCGGACAGGGGGCTTTGGAAACACCATATATTTT.

CDR3 protein: CASSSWGVESGANVLTF. The CDR3 DNA is TGTGCCAGCAGCTCCTGGGGGGTAGAGTCTGGGGCCAACGTCCTGACTTTC. The V gene is TRBV7-9, the J gene TRBJ2-6; a possible D gene is TRBD2 (6 bases). Germline CDR1 and CDR2: SEHNR and FQNEAQ (reference sequence). This CDR3 has 17 amino acids. Trimming shortened V by 4 bases and J by 1 base, and 14 bases separated the two germline ends.

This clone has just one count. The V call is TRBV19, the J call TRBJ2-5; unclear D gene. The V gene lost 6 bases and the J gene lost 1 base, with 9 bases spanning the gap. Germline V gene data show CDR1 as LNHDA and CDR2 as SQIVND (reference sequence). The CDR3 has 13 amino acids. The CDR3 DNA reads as TGTGCCAGTAGGTTAGGCCCCCAAGAGACCCAGTACTTC. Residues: CASRLGPQETQYF. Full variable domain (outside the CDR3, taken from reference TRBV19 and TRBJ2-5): DGGITQSPKYLFRKEGQNVTLSCEQNLNHDAMYWYRQDPGQGLRLIYYSQIVNDFQKGDIAEGYSVSREKKESFPLTVTSAQKNPTAFYLCASRLGPQETQYFGPGTRLLVL.

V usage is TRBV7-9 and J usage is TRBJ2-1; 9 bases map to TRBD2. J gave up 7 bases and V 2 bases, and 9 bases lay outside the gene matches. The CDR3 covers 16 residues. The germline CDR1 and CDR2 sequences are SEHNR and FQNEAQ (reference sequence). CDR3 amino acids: CASSLRAGGLENEQFF. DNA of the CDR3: TGTGCCAGCAGCTTACGGGCGGGAGGGCTCGAAAATGAGCAGTTCTTC.

CDR3 amino acids: CAWSRGTGNTIYF. The CDR3 coding sequence is TGTGCCTGGAGCAGGGGGACTGGAAACACCATATATTTT. The chain uses TRBV30 and TRBJ1-3; 7 bases are a match to TRBD1. CDR1 and CDR2 from the germline V gene are GTSNPN and SVGIG (reference sequence). Losses at the gene ends were 3 bases for V and 2 bases for J; bases not matched to a gene: 1. This CDR3 has 13 amino acids. Supplemented by reference TRBV30 and TRBJ1-3, the full variable domain reads SQTIHQWPATLVQPVGSPLSLECTVEGTSNPNLYWYRQAAGRGLQLLFYSVGIGQISSEVPQNLSASRPQDRQFILSSKKLLLSDSGFYLCAWSRGTGNTIYFGEGSWLTVV.

CDR3 in DNA: TGTGCCATCACCCCGGGGCTCGGGAGCCAGGGGGAAGATACGCAGTATTTT. This gives the protein CAITPGLGSQGEDTQYF. This sequence joins TRBV10-3 and TRBJ2-3; weak D call: TRBD1 (7 bases). The germline gives CDR1 ENHRY, CDR2 SYGVKD. The CDR3 is 17 amino acids. With 7 bases removed from V and 5 bases from J, the gap between germline ends came to 25 bases.

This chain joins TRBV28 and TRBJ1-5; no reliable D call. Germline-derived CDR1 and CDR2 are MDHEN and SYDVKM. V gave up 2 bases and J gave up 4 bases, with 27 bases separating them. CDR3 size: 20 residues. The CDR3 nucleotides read TGTGCCAGCAGTTTACTACGTATACGCCGGATCGACACTTATAATCAGCCCCAGCATTTT. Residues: CASSLLRIRRIDTYNQPQHF.

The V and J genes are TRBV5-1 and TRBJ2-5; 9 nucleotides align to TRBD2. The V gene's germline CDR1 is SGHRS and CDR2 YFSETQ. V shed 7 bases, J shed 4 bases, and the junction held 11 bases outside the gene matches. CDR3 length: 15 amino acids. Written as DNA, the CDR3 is TGCGCCAGCGGGGCTCCTGCGGGAGGGAGAGAGACCCAGTACTTC. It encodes CASGAPAGGRETQYF.

CDR3 sequence: CASRPLAGGADTQYF. The CDR3 nucleotides are TGTGCCAGTAGACCCTTAGCGGGAGGAGCAGATACGCAGTATTTT. The V and J genes are TRBV19 and TRBJ2-3; TRBD2 matches at 10 bases. The V segment lost 6 bases and the J segment 4 bases; nucleotides outside the gene matches: 7. There are 15 residues in the CDR3. In germline, CDR1 is LNHDA, CDR2 SQIVND (reference sequence). Combining the CDR3 with reference TRBV19 and TRBJ2-3 gives the whole variable domain DGGITQSPKYLFRKEGQNVTLSCEQNLNHDAMYWYRQDPGQGLRLIYYSQIVNDFQKGDIAEGYSVSREKKESFPLTVTSAQKNPTAFYLCASRPLAGGADTQYFGPGTRLTVL.